This T cell receptor beta chain was sequenced in a study of T cells in localized non-small cell lung cancer. Findings and limits, study-wide: Tumor showed lower T cell clonality than uninvolved adjacent lung, where it was highest. Greater T cell density in blood accompanied longer overall survival. Appearance in adjacent lung was seen for a median 57 of the top 100 tumor clones.

Method: immunoSEQ multiplex PCR; TCRdb's copy keeps in-frame clones and lacks some. The profile covers around 96,000 clones, with under 95% appearing a single time and about 4% taken by the ten largest. The CDR3 is made up of 13 amino acids. CDR1 and CDR2 (germline): MNHNS, SASEGT. V gave up 4 bases and J gave up 5 bases, with 9 bases separating them. This clone was seen a single time. Its antigen remains unidentified. The sequence was obtained from a woman aged 40 to 75 with stage II squamous cell lung carcinoma. The specimen was PBMCs, collected before any cancer treatment. The chain carries TRBV6-1 and TRBJ1-5, with a tentative D call TRBD1 (6 bases). The CDR3 region is CASSAGADQPQHF. In DNA form, the CDR3 reads TGTGCCAGCAGTGCGGGGGCCGATCAGCCCCAGCATTTT.